This T cell receptor beta chain appears in the sequencing data of a study of blood T cell repertoires in COVID-19. Study summary: Donors in the United States, Italy and Spain gave samples during acute or convalescent COVID-19. Sources were T cells, B-cell-depleted T cells, or PBMCs; the material itself was cDNA or gDNA.

Losses at the gene ends were 2 bases for V and 3 bases for J; bases not matched to a gene: 5. Germline CDR1 is KGHDR and CDR2 is SFDVKD. CDR3 length equals 16 residues. As originally analysed: Reference gene primer amplification yielded estimated nucleated cell counts. Assay used: immunoSEQ multiplex PCR; TCRdb lists only in-frame clones, some missing. V, J and clone size reflect that table, while D and trimming were determined from the DNA. Among 120,000 to 150,000 clones, around four fifths were seen once, and the ten largest hold roughly 34%. The chain couples TRBV24-1 to TRBJ2-1; TRBD1 matches 8 bases. Sequenced sample: peripheral blood. The sequence derives from a human donor in a cohort sampled during active COVID-19. The CDR3 nucleotides are TGTGCCACCAGTGATTCAGACAGGGGATTCTACAATGAGCAGTTCTTC. This codes for CATSDSDRGFYNEQFF.